Listed below are T cell receptor beta chains from one sample, sequenced in a study of OX40 agonist ivuxolimab in advanced cancers. Clones were sequenced by immunoSEQ multiplex PCR, and TCRdb holds only the in-frame ones, with some missing. The sample holds tens of thousands of clones; more than 85% are singletons and the top ten take 25% to 40%. The input for sequencing was CD4+ or CD8+ T cells sorted from blood, taken in a trial of the OX40 agonist ivuxolimab. The receptors were sampled from an adult with an advanced solid tumor such as melanoma, head and neck, liver or kidney cancer. CDR3s include the opening cysteine and the closing phenylalanine or tryptophan.

j_call	v_call	cdr3_aa
TRBJ2-7	TRBV19	CASSMGGSHEQYF
TRBJ2-1	TRBV6-5	CASSSTTYNEQFF
TRBJ1-1	TRBV29-1	CSVDSREKTEAFF
TRBJ2-2	TRBV27	CASSFGRTGELFF
TRBJ2-7	TRBV13	CASSAGTSGLYEQYF
TRBJ2-6	TRBV19	CASSMGRRSGANVLTF
TRBJ2-1	TRBV13	CASSLGTSGYNEQFF
TRBJ2-7	TRBV19	CASSIVTGNSYEQYF
TRBJ1-5	TRBV27	CASSLYGGHQPQHF
TRBJ2-7	TRBV6-5	CASSYSRSGTYEQYF
TRBJ1-2	TRBV27	CASSLGQNYGYTF
TRBJ1-5	TRBV7-9	CASSLGTGYQPQHF
TRBJ1-1	TRBV7-9	CASSPRDSGNTEAFF
TRBJ2-1	TRBV27	CASSYQGVGNEQFF
TRBJ1-3	TRBV7-9	CASSSTRTSSGNTIYF
TRBJ2-1	TRBV18	CASSPYGTGTYNEQFF
TRBJ2-7	TRBV4-2	CASSQEMSREQYF
TRBJ2-2	TRBV29-1	CSVAGLAVTGELFF
TRBJ1-4	TRBV7-9	CASSHLRDNNEKLFF
TRBJ1-1	TRBV4-1	CASSQETPGGGEAFF
TRBJ2-3	TRBV11-2	CASRSRGGRGTDTQYF
TRBJ2-6	TRBV9	CASSVTFPGANVLTF
TRBJ1-5	TRBV7-9	CASSRFDGGAGQPQHF
TRBJ2-2	TRBV7-9	CASSLETRVPGELFF
TRBJ1-1	TRBV11-2	CASSQTGGNTEAFF
TRBJ2-7	TRBV7-9	CASSPPAGYEQYF
TRBJ2-5	TRBV4-1	CASSQEGPGMDEETQYF
TRBJ2-7	TRBV19	CASSPGLAGSYEQYF
TRBJ2-1	TRBV29-1	CSVEPSREFSNEQFF
TRBJ2-3	TRBV7-9	CASSTGTGVPADTQYF
TRBJ2-1	TRBV29-1	CSVDLAPSSYNEQFF
TRBJ1-6	TRBV27	CASSLAYLYNSPLHF
TRBJ2-5	TRBV11-2	CASSSGDFPERTQYF
TRBJ2-1	TRBV9	CASSAGQRPSYNEQFF
TRBJ2-7	TRBV19	CASSMGTGIYEQYF
TRBJ2-1	TRBV4-2	CASSLATGGFYNEQFF
TRBJ1-5	TRBV19	CASSMMASNQPQHF
TRBJ1-4	TRBV27	CASRGQGANEKLFF
TRBJ1-3	TRBV13	CASSLDLSGNTIYF
TRBJ2-6	TRBV27	CASRGPDGISGANVLTF
TRBJ2-2	TRBV5-4	CASSFQGSNTGELFF
TRBJ2-1	TRBV5-1	CASSPDNRADEQFF
TRBJ1-1	TRBV27	CASSLGQNTEAFF
TRBJ1-2	TRBV9	CASSPGGDLSYGYTF
TRBJ2-1	TRBV7-6	CASSGGLAGGAGEQFF
TRBJ2-1	TRBV11-2	CASSPSPGTSGRSYNEQFF
TRBJ2-4	TRBV7-9	CASGGRGAKNIQYF
TRBJ2-2	TRBV7-9	CASSLAGTGFFAGELFF
TRBJ2-3	TRBV19	CASSRLAGAADTQYF
TRBJ2-1	TRBV27	CASSLYNEQFF